The source of this TCR beta chain is a study of blood T cell repertoires in COVID-19. The authors' processing: Amplification with reference gene primers provided the estimates of nucleated cell counts. Some clones are missing from TCRdb's copy, which holds only in-frame ones; the method was immunoSEQ multiplex PCR. V and J calls and clone size follow that table, whereas D and trimming were derived from the DNA. The data contain over 95,000 clones, roughly 79% of them singletons. The ends were cut back, 1 base at V and 10 bases at J, with 8 bases in the middle. The CDR3 extends over 12 amino acids. The TCR originated in a human donor in a cohort sampled during active COVID-19. Sequencing used peripheral blood. V is TRBV12-3 or TRBV12-4 and J is TRBJ2-1; D ambiguous. The CDR3 sequence is CASSLVVGEQFF. DNA of the CDR3: TGTGCCAGCAGTTTAGTAGTGGGCGAGCAGTTCTTC.